Each of the 25 T cell receptor beta chains below was sequenced from the same sample in a study of breast tumors, draining lymph nodes, adjacent tissues listed by TCRdb under 2016. Lymph node samples came from the axillary draining lymph nodes of breast cancer patients. The library was generated by multiplex PCR. Instrument on record: Illumina HiSeq 2000. TCRdb ran its own pipeline on the public reads, namely fastp trimming at Q25 and MiXCR clone calling, and kept in-frame beta chains. Entries that share a CDR3 protein sequence are merged under the most common genes and DNA. Across this sample there are hundreds of thousands of distinct CDR3 sequences, with approximately 31% seen only once. 1.1% to 1.5% of the sample goes to the ten largest clones. The specimen was axillary lymph node tissue. The receptors derive from a female donor with breast cancer. Some clones in this sample may be carry-over from other donors' samples.

The chain recombines TRBV10-3 with TRBJ2-7, with 8 bases fitting TRBD1. From germline, CDR1 is ENHRY and CDR2 SYGVKD. This CDR3 has 15 amino acids. V lost 8 bases, J lost 0 bases, and 9 bases stayed unmatched. The CDR3 sequence: CAILSSGQGSYEQYF. The CDR3 region has the DNA TGTGCCATCCTCTCAAGCGGACAGGGCTCCTACGAGCAGTACTTC.

Concerning this clonotype: At one of its ends the junction is not consistent with the germline gene, which may arise from a read error. The chain uses TRBV20-1 and TRBJ1-1, with TRBD1 matching over 7 bases. CDR3 size: 12 residues. The germline gives CDR1 DFQATT, CDR2 SNEGSKA (reference sequence). CDR3 nucleotide sequence: TGCAGTGCTCGCCAGGGGGGGGTCGGAACTCTCTTT. Its translation: CSARQGGVGTLF.

This clonotype came up many times. The gene calls are TRBV6-6 and TRBJ2-5; D not resolved. The CDR3 runs 13 residues. V was trimmed by 5 bases and J by 0 bases, leaving 7 bases between them. The germline V gene encodes CDR1 MNHNY and CDR2 SVGAGI (reference sequence). CDR3 DNA sequence: TGTGCCAGCAGTCATCTGTACCAAGAGACCCAGTACTTC. This sequence encodes CASSHLYQETQYF.

The genes are TRBV9 and TRBJ2-1, with 13 bases matching TRBD2. CDR1 is SGDLS, CDR2 YYNGEE, per germline. CDR3 length equals 15 residues. V shed 4 bases and J 8 bases; nucleotides not matched to a gene: 6. CDR3 in amino acids: CASSLGLAGIDEQFF. The CDR3, as DNA: TGTGCCAGCAGCCTGGGACTAGCGGGAATCGATGAGCAGTTCTTC.

There are many counts of this clonotype. The chain has TRBV11-3 and TRBJ2-1; a weak D match, TRBD2 (5 bases). This CDR3 region has 13 residues. The ends were cut back, 0 bases at V and 12 bases at J, with 12 bases in the middle. Per the germline V gene, CDR1 is SGHNT and CDR2 is YENEEA. This CDR3 is CASSLESRAGQFF. For the CDR3, the DNA is TGTGCCAGCAGCTTAGAATCGCGGGCCGGGCAGTTCTTC.

This clonotype was counted ten times or more. The gene calls are TRBV15 and TRBJ1-4; no clear D. Germline V lookup: CDR1 LNHNV, CDR2 YYDKDF (reference sequence). The CDR3 runs to 14 residues. Trimming cost V 2 bases and J 7 bases, with 11 bases left between them. In DNA form, the CDR3 reads TGTGCCACCAGCAGAACCGGGTCGGGTGAAAAACTGTTTTTT. This sequence encodes CATSRTGSGEKLFF.

The sample holds many counts of this clonotype. The rearrangement joins TRBV24-1 to TRBJ2-3, with unresolved D. Trimming stripped 4 bases from V and 6 bases from J, with 7 bases between. The CDR3 has 12 amino acids. Germline V gene data show CDR1 as KGHDR and CDR2 as SFDVKD. The CDR3 region has the DNA TGTGCCACCAGTGACCTGCCGGATACGCAGTATTTT. Amino acid sequence: CATSDLPDTQYF.

This clonotype has a single count. This CDR3 reads CASSEITADTQYF. The CDR3 nucleotides read TGTGCCAGCAGTGAAATTACGGCAGATACGCAGTATTTT. The V call is TRBV2, the J call TRBJ2-3, with D uncertain. The CDR3 has 13 amino acids. The V and J ends lost 2 bases and 4 bases respectively, with 7 bases between them. CDR1 is SNHLY, CDR2 FYNNEI, per germline. Combining the CDR3 with reference TRBV2 and TRBJ2-3 gives the whole variable domain EPEVTQTPSHQVTQMGQEVILRCVPISNHLYFYWYRQILGQKVEFLVSFYNNEISEKSEIFDDQFSVERPDGSNFTLKIRSTKLEDSAMYFCASSEITADTQYFGPGTRLTVL.

This chain joins TRBV9 and TRBJ2-3; no definite D call. Germline CDR1 reads SGDLS; CDR2 reads YYNGEE. This CDR3 has 13 residues. Deletions cut 0 bases from V and 11 bases from J, with 13 bases between. The CDR3 DNA sequence: TGTGCCAGCAGCGTAGACGGGTACAATGAGCAGTATTTT. It specifies CASSVDGYNEQYF.

At least ten counts were recorded for this clonotype. J is TRBJ1-5 and V is TRBV20-1; 7 bases map to TRBD1. The CDR3 has 15 residues. Per germline, CDR1 DFQATT and CDR2 SNEGSKA (reference sequence). The junction had 4 bases not matched to a gene; V was cut back by 2 bases and J by 0 bases. For the CDR3, the DNA is TGCAGTGCTAGACGACAGGGCAATAGCAATCAGCCCCAGCATTTT. This translates into CSARRQGNSNQPQHF.

For this clonotype: One end of the junction does not line up with germline, which may come from a read error. The rearrangement links TRBV20-1 to TRBJ1-4; no firm D call. The CDR3 consists of 17 residues. CDR1 and CDR2 from the germline V gene are DFQATT and SNEGSKA (reference sequence). The CDR3 spells CNARPDTFRAKNEKLFF. The DNA of the CDR3 is TGCAATGCTAGACCTGACACTTTCCGGGCGAAAAATGAAAAACTGTTTTTT.

This clonotype was seen at least ten times. The chain is built from TRBV29-1 and TRBJ1-2; D is perhaps TRBD1 (5 bases). Germline CDR1 reads SQVTM; CDR2 reads ANQGSEA. Trimming stripped 6 bases from V and 8 bases from J, with 16 bases between. This CDR3 spans 12 amino acids. CDR3 DNA sequence: TGCAGCGTGGAACGGGTGCGGGGGGGCTACACCTTC. Amino acids: CSVERVRGGYTF. Variable domain in full (rest from reference TRBV29-1 and TRBJ1-2): SAVISQKPSRDICQRGTSLTIQCQVDSQVTMMFWYRQQPGQSLTLIATANQGSEATYESGFVIDKFPISRPNLTFSTLTVSNMSPEDSSIYLCSVERVRGGYTFGSGTRLTVV.

The V and J genes are TRBV20-1 and TRBJ2-1; TRBD2 matches at 11 bases. In germline, CDR1 is DFQATT, CDR2 SNEGSKA (reference sequence). The CDR3 totals 16 residues. Germline trimming cut 6 bases from V and 8 bases from J; bases unmatched to any gene: 15. The CDR3 region has the DNA TGCAGTGCCCCTCCGCGCACTAGCGGGAGTAGGGATGAGCAGTTCTTC. This codes for CSAPPRTSGSRDEQFF.

Ten or more counts support this clonotype. The chain combines TRBV12-3 or TRBV12-4 with TRBJ2-3; D might be TRBD1 or TRBD2, each matching 6 bases. V gave up 6 bases and J gave up 2 bases, with 18 bases separating them. The CDR3 is made up of 16 amino acids. The CDR3 DNA reads as TGTGCCAGCAGAGTACTTCTAGGGGGGAACACAGATACGCAGTATTTT. Its protein product is CASRVLLGGNTDTQYF.

Notes on this clonotype: This CDR3 fails to terminate in the conserved phenylalanine or tryptophan, so it likely reflects a read error. Because the CDR3's place on the DNA is in doubt, the DNA is left out and the CDR3 is given as listed by TCRdb. The chain recombines TRBV2 with TRBJ1-2. Germline values: CDR1 SNHLY, CDR2 FYNNEI. The CDR3 is 9 amino acids in total, end residues counted. The CDR3 region is CASTDATAG.

This clonotype was detected many times. The chain has TRBV9 and TRBJ2-5, with 10 nucleotides matching TRBD2. The ends lost 4 bases at V and 0 bases at J; junction bases unmatched: 3. Per the germline V gene, CDR1 is SGDLS and CDR2 is YYNGEE. CDR3 length equals 15 residues. CDR3 region: CASSWTSGDQETQYF. The DNA for the CDR3 is TGTGCCAGCAGCTGGACTAGCGGAGACCAAGAGACCCAGTACTTC.

The sample holds many counts of this clonotype. A much larger clone lies one base from this, so it may be a read error. The chain has TRBV6-6 and TRBJ1-4; 8 bases line up with TRBD1. This CDR3 spans 16 amino acids. The ends lost 5 bases at V and 8 bases at J; junction bases unmatched: 13. Germline CDR1 reads MNHNY; CDR2 reads SVGAGI (reference sequence). CDR3 sequence reads: CASSHLTGVTGEKLFF. DNA for the CDR3: TGTGCCAGCAGTCACCTGACAGGGGTAACAGGGGAAAAACTGTTTTTT.

About this clonotype: A much larger clonotype is one base distant, so this may be a read error. The chain is built from TRBV19 and TRBJ2-7; D is perhaps TRBD2 (6 bases). Germline CDR1 and CDR2: LNHDA and SQIVND (reference sequence). The CDR3 has 14 residues. CDR3 bases: TGTGCCAGTAGTACCCGGCGGGGATCCTACGTGCAGTACTTC. Translated, it gives CASSTRRGSYVQYF.

This clonotype was picked up many times. The DNA of the CDR3 is TGTGCCAGCACATCGCGGGGGCATACAGATACGCAGTATTTT. Protein: CASTSRGHTDTQYF. The chain couples TRBV6-5 to TRBJ2-3; perhaps TRBD2 as D (7 bases). The germline gives CDR1 MNHEY, CDR2 SVGAGI. The CDR3 extends over 14 amino acids. The V end lost 7 bases, the J end lost 3 bases, and 14 bases lay between the germline ends.

The table lists this clonotype with many counts. This sequence joins TRBV6-6 and TRBJ2-7; TRBD1 or TRBD2 may be the D gene (5 bases each). Between the trimmed V and J ends, which lost 6 bases and 3 bases, there was a span of 15 bases. This CDR3 is built from 14 residues. Germline CDR1 and CDR2: MNHNY and SVGAGI (reference sequence). This chain's CDR3 is CASRHDIGGYEQYF. The CDR3 DNA reads as TGTGCCAGCAGACACGACATTGGGGGCTACGAGCAGTACTTC.

The gene calls are TRBV7-4 and TRBJ2-7; 7 nucleotides match TRBD1. From germline, CDR1 is SGHVT and CDR2 SQSDAQ. The junction had 14 bases not matched to a gene; V was cut back by 1 base and J by 5 bases. CDR3 length equals 17 residues. The CDR3 protein is CASSLGNRGEEGDEQYF. CDR3 DNA: TGTGCCAGCAGCTTAGGGAACAGGGGAGAAGAGGGCGACGAGCAGTACTTC.

This clonotype was observed at least ten times. CDR3 coding DNA: TGTGCCAGCAGCTCCCGGCTAGCGGGTTCTACCGCTCCCTACGAGCAGTACTTC. Its translation is CASSSRLAGSTAPYEQYF. The chain combines TRBV7-8 with TRBJ2-7; TRBD2 matches 8 bases. After removal of 4 bases from V and 2 bases from J, the junction contained 16 bases not matched to a gene. The CDR3 has 18 residues. Germline CDR1 is SGHVS and CDR2 is FQNEAQ.

This clonotype was observed a single time. A much larger clone sits a single nucleotide away, making a read error possible. This chain uses TRBV4-2 with TRBJ2-7; no clear D. Germline CDR1 is LGHNA and CDR2 is YNFKEQ. Trimming removed 6 bases from V and 5 bases from J, with 8 bases in between. The CDR3 extends over 11 amino acids. CDR3 sequence reads: CASRTGNEQYF. The DNA of the CDR3 is TGTGCCAGCAGGACCGGAAACGAGCAGTACTTC.

The chain uses TRBV20-1 and TRBJ1-5; no clear D gene. V gave up 3 bases and J gave up 3 bases, with 21 bases separating them. Germline V gives CDR1 DFQATT, CDR2 SNEGSKA (reference sequence). The CDR3 spans 17 residues. The CDR3 nucleotides read TGCAGTGCTAGTCGCAAATGGGGAGGGAGGAACAATCAGCCCCAGCATTTT. Its translation is CSASRKWGGRNNQPQHF.

This clonotype occurred many times. The chain joins TRBV11-2 to TRBJ2-1, with D possibly called TRBD1 or TRBD2 (5 bases each). Germline V gene lookup returns CDR1 SGHAT and CDR2 FQNNGV. Trimming removed 5 bases at V and 3 bases at J, with 11 bases between. There are 14 residues in the CDR3. The CDR3 coding sequence is TGTGCCAGCAGCGGGGGAGCGCTCTACAATGAGCAGTTCTTC. Protein sequence: CASSGGALYNEQFF. Looking up the rest from reference TRBV11-2 and TRBJ2-1 gives the full variable domain: EAGVAQSPRYKIIEKRQSVAFWCNPISGHATLYWYQQILGQGPKLLIQFQNNGVVDDSQLPKDRFSAERLKGVDSTLKIQPAKLEDSAVYLCASSGGALYNEQFFGPGTRLTVL.